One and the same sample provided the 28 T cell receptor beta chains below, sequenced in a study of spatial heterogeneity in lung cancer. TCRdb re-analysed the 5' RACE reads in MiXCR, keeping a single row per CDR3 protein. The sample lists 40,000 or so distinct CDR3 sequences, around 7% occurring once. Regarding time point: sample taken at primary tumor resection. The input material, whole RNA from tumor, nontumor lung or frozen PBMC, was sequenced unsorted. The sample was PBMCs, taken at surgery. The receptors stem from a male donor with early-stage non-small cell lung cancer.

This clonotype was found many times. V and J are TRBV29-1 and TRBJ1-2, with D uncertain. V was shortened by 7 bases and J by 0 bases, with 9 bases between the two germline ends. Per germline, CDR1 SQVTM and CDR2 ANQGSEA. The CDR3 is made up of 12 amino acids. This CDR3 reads CSGQGANYGYTF. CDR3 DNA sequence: TGCAGCGGTCAAGGAGCTAACTATGGCTACACCTTC.

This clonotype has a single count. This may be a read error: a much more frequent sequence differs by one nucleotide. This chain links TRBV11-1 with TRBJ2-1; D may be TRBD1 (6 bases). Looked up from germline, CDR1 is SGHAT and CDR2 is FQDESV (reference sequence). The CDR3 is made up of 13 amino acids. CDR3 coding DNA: TGTGCCACCGCTATTTGGGGGCGCAATGAGCGGTTCTTC. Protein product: CATAIWGRNERFF.

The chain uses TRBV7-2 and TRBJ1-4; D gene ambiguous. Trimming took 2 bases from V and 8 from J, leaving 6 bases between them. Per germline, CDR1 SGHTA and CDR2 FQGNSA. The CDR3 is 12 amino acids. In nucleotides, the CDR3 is TGTGCCAGCAGCTTAATGGGGGAAAAACTGTTTTTT. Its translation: CASSLMGEKLFF.

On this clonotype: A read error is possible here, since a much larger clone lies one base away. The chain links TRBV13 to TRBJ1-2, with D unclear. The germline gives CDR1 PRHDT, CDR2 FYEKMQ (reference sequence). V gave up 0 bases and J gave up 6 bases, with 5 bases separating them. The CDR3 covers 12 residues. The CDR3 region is CASSLGTNGYTF. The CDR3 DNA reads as TGTGCCAGCAGCTTAGGCACCAATGGCTACACCTTC. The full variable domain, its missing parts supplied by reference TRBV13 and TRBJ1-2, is AAGVIQSPRHLIKEKRETATLKCYPIPRHDTVYWYQQGPGQDPQFLISFYEKMQSDKGSIPDRFSAQQFSDYHSELNMSSLELGDSALYFCASSLGTNGYTFGSGTRLTVV.

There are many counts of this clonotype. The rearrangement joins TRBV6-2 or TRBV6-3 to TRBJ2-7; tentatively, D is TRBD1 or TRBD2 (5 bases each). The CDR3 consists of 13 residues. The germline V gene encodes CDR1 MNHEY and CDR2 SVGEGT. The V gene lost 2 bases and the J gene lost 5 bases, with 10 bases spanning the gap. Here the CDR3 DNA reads TGTGCCAGCAGTTACGGGACCAGACACGAGCAGTACGTC. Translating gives CASSYGTRHEQYV.

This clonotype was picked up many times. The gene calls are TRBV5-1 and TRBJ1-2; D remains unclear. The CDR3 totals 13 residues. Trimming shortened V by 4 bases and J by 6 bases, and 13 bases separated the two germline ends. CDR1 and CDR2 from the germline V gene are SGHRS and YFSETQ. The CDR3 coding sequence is TGCGCCAGCAGCCTCCCGGATGGGGATGGCTACACCTTC. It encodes CASSLPDGDGYTF.

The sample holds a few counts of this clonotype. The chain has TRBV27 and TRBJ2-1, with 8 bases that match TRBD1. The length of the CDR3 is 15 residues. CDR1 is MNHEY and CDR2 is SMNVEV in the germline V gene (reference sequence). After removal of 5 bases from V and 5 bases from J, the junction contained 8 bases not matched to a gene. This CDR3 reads CASSPRDRFNNEQFF. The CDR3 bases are TGTGCCAGCAGTCCCCGGGACAGGTTCAACAATGAGCAGTTCTTC.

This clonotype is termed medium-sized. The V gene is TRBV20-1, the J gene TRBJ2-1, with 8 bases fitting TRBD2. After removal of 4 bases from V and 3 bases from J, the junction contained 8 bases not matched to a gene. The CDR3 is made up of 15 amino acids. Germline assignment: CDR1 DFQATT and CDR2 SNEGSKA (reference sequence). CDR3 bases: TGCAGTGCTAATTGGGGACTAGGGGACTACAATGAGCAGTTCTTC. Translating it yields CSANWGLGDYNEQFF.

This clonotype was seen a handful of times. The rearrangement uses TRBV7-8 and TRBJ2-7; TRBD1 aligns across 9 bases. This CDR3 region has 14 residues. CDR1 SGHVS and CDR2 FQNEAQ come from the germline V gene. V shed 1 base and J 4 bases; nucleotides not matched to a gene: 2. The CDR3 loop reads CASSLGGQGYEQYV. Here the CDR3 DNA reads TGTGCCAGCAGCTTAGGGGGACAGGGATACGAGCAGTACGTC.

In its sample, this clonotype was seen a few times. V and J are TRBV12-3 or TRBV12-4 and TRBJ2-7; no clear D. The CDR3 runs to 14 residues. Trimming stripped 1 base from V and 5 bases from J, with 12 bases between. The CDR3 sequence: CASSLGSLVHEQYV. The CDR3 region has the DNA TGTGCCAGCAGTTTAGGGAGTTTAGTGCACGAGCAGTACGTC.

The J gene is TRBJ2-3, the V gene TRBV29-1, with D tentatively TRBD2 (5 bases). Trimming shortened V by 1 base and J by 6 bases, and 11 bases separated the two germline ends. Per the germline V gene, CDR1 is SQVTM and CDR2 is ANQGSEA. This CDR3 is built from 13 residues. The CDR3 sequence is CSVEGGPADTQYF. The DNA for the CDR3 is TGCAGCGTTGAAGGCGGGCCCGCGGATACGCAGTATTTT.

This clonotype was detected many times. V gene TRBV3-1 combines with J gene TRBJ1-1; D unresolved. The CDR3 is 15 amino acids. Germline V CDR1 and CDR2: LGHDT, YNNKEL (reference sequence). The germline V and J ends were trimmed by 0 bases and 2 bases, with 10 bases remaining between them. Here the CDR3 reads CASSQDLNINTEAFF. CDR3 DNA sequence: TGTGCCAGCAGCCAAGATTTAAACATAAACACTGAAGCTTTCTTT.

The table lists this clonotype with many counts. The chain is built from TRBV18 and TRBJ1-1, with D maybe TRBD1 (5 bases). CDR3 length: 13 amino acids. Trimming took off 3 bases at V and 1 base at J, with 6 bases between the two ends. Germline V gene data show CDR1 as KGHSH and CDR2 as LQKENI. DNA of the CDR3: TGTGCCAGCTCACCGGGGGAGAACACTGAAGCTTTCTTT. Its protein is CASSPGENTEAFF.

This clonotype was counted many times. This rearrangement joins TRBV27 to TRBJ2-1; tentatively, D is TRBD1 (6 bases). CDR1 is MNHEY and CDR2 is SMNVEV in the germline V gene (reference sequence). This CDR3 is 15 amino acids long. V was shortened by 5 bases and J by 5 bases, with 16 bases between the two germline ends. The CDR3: CASSPGAYTNNEQFF. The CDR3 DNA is TGTGCCAGCAGTCCAGGGGCCTATACAAACAATGAGCAGTTCTTC.

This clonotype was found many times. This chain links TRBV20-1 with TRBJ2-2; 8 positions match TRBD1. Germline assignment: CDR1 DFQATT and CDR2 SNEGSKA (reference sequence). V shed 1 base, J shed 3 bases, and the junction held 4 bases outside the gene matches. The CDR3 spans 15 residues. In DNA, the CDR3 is TGCAGTGCTAGAGCATGGACAGGGTACACCGGGGAGCTGTTTTTT. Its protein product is CSARAWTGYTGELFF.

In nucleotides, the CDR3 is TGTGCCAGCAGCTCCGGCTATTCCGGGGAGCTGTTTTTT. Protein product: CASSSGYSGELFF. The V and J genes are TRBV7-8 and TRBJ2-2; unclear D gene. Deletions cut 4 bases from V and 6 bases from J, with 9 bases between. Germline-derived CDR1 and CDR2 are SGHVS and FQNEAQ. This CDR3 spans 13 amino acids.

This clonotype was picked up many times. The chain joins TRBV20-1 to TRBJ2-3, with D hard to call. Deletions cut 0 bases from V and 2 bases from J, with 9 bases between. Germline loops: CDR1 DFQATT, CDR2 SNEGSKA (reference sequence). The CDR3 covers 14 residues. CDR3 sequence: CSARDPRSTDTQYF. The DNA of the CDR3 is TGCAGTGCTAGAGATCCGCGGTCCACAGATACGCAGTATTTT.

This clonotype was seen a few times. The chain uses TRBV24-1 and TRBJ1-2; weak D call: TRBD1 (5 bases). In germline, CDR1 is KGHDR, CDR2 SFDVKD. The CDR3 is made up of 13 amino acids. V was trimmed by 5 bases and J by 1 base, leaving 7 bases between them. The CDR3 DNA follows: TGTGCCACCAGTGGCGACAGTAACTATGGCTACACCTTC. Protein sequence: CATSGDSNYGYTF.

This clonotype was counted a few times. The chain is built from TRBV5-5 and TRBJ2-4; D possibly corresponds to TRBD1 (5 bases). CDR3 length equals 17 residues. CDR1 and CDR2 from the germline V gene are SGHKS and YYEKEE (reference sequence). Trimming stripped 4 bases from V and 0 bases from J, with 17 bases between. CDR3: CASSTVVAGIAKNIQYF. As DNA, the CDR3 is TGTGCCAGCAGCACCGTGGTAGCAGGGATAGCCAAAAACATTCAGTACTTC.

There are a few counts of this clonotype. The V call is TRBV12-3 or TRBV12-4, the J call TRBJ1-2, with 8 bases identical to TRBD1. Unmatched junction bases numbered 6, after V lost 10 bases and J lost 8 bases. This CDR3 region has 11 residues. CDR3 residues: CANRQGLGYTF. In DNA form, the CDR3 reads TGTGCCAACCGACAGGGGTTGGGCTACACCTTC.

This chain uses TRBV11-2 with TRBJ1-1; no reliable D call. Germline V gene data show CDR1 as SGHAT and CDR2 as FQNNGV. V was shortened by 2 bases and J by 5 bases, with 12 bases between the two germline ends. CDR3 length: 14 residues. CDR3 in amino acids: CASSLSLARTEAFF. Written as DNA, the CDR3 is TGTGCCAGCAGCTTATCTCTGGCTCGGACTGAAGCTTTCTTT.

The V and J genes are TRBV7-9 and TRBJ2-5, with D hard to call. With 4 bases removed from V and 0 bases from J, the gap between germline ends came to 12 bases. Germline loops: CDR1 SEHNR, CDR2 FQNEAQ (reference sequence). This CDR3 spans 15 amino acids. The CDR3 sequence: CASSSSNIYQETQYF. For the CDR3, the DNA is TGTGCCAGCAGCTCTTCTAATATTTACCAAGAGACCCAGTACTTC.

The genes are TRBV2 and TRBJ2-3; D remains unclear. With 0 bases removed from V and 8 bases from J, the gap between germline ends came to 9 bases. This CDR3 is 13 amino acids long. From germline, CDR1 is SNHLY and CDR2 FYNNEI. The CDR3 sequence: CASSEAGIVTQYF. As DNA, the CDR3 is TGTGCCAGCAGTGAAGCAGGGATAGTTACGCAGTATTTT.

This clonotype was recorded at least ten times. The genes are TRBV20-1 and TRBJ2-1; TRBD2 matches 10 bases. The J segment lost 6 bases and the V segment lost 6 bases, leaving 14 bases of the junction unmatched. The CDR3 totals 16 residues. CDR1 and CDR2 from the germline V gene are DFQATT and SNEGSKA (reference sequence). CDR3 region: CSARARGSGGSNEQFF. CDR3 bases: TGCAGTGCCAGGGCCCGGGGTAGCGGGGGGTCCAATGAGCAGTTCTTC.

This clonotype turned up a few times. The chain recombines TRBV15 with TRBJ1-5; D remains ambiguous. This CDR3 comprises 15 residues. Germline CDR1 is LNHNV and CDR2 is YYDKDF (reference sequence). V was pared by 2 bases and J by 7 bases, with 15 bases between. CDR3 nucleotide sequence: TGTGCCACCAGCAGACCTGACAATCTTGGACAGCCCCAGCATTTT. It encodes CATSRPDNLGQPQHF.

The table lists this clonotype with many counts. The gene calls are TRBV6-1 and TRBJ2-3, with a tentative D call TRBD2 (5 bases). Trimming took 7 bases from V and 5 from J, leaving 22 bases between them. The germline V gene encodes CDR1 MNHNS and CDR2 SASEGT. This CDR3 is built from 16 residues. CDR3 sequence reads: CASTPPGRSFGDTQYF. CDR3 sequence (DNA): TGTGCCAGCACCCCCCCGGGAAGGTCTTTTGGAGATACGCAGTATTTT.

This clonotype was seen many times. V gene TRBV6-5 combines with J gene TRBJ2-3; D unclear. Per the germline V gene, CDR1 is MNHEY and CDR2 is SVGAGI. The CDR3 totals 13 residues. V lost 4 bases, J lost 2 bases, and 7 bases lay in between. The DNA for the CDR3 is TGTGCCAGCAGTTCGGCAATCACAGATACGCAGTATTTT. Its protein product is CASSSAITDTQYF.

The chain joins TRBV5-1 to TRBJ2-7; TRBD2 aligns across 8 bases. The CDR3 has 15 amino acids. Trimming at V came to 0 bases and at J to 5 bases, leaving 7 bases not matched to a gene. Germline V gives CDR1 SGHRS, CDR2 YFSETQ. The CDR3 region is CASSLAGLALDEQYF. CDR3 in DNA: TGCGCCAGCAGCTTGGCCGGACTAGCCCTGGACGAGCAGTACTTC.